A selection of T cell receptor beta chains follows, all from one sample in a study of blood T cell repertoires in COVID-19. Data came from immunoSEQ multiplex PCR; TCRdb stores just in-frame clones and leaves some out. The sample contains about 130,000 clones, about 70% of which appear only once. The sequencing sample was made of peripheral blood. The source of these receptors is an older woman with acute or convalescent COVID-19. CDR3s include the opening cysteine and the closing phenylalanine or tryptophan. Fields, in order: D gene, V gene, clone size, J gene, CDR3 DNA, CDR3 protein. The D gene is left open where the match is weak. Not all rows give a size; the values are once, few, many and, for expanded clones, a class.

.,TRBV5-1,.,TRBJ2-1,TGCGCCAGCAGCCTGCCACAGGGAAATTTGGGATGGAATGAGCAGTTCTTC,CASSLPQGNLGWNEQFF
TRBD2,TRBV5-8,.,TRBJ2-5,TGTGCCAGCAGCTTGACGACTAGCGGGAGACGAACGGAGACCCAGTACTTC,CASSLTTSGRRTETQYF
.,TRBV5-1,.,TRBJ1-2,TGCGCCAGCAGCTCTCCTCGAAGCCCATCAGGGTCGGGCTACACCTTC,CASSSPRSPSGSGYTF
.,TRBV19,.,TRBJ2-7,TGTGCCAGTAGTATATCCAGGGGCGAGCAGTACTTC,CASSISRGEQYF
TRBD1,TRBV2,.,TRBJ2-1,TGTGCCAGACGGGACAGTCGGAACATGGGGCAGTTCTTC,CARRDSRNMGQFF
TRBD1,TRBV6-5,.,TRBJ2-7,TGTGCCAGCAGTACAGGGGTCGATTACGAGCAGTACTTC,CASSTGVDYEQYF
TRBD1,TRBV10-3,.,TRBJ1-2,TGTGCCATCAGTCCGGACAGGTCGGGCGGCTACACCTTC,CAISPDRSGGYTF
TRBD2,TRBV6-5,.,TRBJ2-7,TGTGCCAGCAGTCGACTAGCGGGAACCTACGAGCAGTACTTC,CASSRLAGTYEQYF
TRBD1,TRBV2,.,TRBJ2-1,TGTGCCAGCAGTGAAGGAGGACAGGCTTACAATGAGCAGTTCTTC,CASSEGGQAYNEQFF
TRBD1,TRBV5-4,.,TRBJ1-1,TGTGCCAGCAGCACCTCCGCCGGGACAGACCACTCTTTCTTT,CASSTSAGTDHSFF
TRBD1,TRBV18,.,TRBJ1-1,TGTGCCAGCCATCTGGACAGGTCAGGTGTGGACACTGAAGCTTTCTTT,CASHLDRSGVDTEAFF
.,TRBV7-8,.,TRBJ1-2,TGTGCCAGCAGCACCGGACAGACCGTCTATGGCTACACCTTC,CASSTGQTVYGYTF
TRBD2,TRBV19,.,TRBJ2-1,TGTGCCAGTAGTATTTGGACTAGCGGGAGAGGCAATGAGCAGTTCTTC,CASSIWTSGRGNEQFF
.,TRBV2,once,TRBJ2-7,TGTGCCAGCAGTCCGGACAGAAGCTCCTACGAGCAGTACTTC,CASSPDRSSYEQYF
TRBD1,TRBV6-1,.,TRBJ2-1,TGTGCCAGCAGTGAGATCGGACAGGGGATGTTGAATGAGCAGTTCTTC,CASSEIGQGMLNEQFF
.,TRBV5-4,few,TRBJ2-7,TGTGCCAGCAGCTTGGGAGGGGGATGGGACGAGCAGTACTTC,CASSLGGGWDEQYF
.,TRBV7-9,few,TRBJ1-2,TGTGCCAGCAGCTTAGCGGTGGCCGCCAGGAACTATGGCTACACCTTC,CASSLAVAARNYGYTF
TRBD1,TRBV18,.,TRBJ1-1,TGTGCCAGCTCACGGACAGGGGGACGCCAAGATGAAGCTTTCTTT,CASSRTGGRQDEAFF
.,TRBV28,few,TRBJ1-2,TGTGCCAGCAGTTCAGTCGTTACCGGCTACACCTTC,CASSSVVTGYTF
.,TRBV9,.,TRBJ2-2,TGTGCCAGCAGCGTCGCGTTAGTGAACACCGGGGAGCTGTTTTTT,CASSVALVNTGELFF
TRBD2,TRBV7-2,.,TRBJ2-7,TGTGCCAGCAGCCGCCTTTTACTAGCGGGAGAGGGCTACGAGCAGTACTTC,CASSRLLLAGEGYEQYF
TRBD1,TRBV2,.,TRBJ2-7,TGTGCCAGCAGTGGGGGACAGATCAAAACCTACGAGCAGTACTTC,CASSGGQIKTYEQYF
.,TRBV5-1,once,TRBJ1-1,TGCGCCAGCAGCTTGGACCCGTCTGGGGGGGGGACTGAAGCTTTCTTT,CASSLDPSGGGTEAFF
.,TRBV11-2,.,TRBJ1-3,TGTGCCAGCAGCTTAAATACCCAGTACTCTGGAAACACCATATATTTT,CASSLNTQYSGNTIYF
.,TRBV14,.,TRBJ1-2,TGTGCCAGCAGCTCCGATCCGGCTAACTATGGCTACACCTTC,CASSSDPANYGYTF
.,TRBV27,few,TRBJ1-1,TGTGCCAGCAGCCTTAGAAGGAACACTGAAGCTTTCTTT,CASSLRRNTEAFF